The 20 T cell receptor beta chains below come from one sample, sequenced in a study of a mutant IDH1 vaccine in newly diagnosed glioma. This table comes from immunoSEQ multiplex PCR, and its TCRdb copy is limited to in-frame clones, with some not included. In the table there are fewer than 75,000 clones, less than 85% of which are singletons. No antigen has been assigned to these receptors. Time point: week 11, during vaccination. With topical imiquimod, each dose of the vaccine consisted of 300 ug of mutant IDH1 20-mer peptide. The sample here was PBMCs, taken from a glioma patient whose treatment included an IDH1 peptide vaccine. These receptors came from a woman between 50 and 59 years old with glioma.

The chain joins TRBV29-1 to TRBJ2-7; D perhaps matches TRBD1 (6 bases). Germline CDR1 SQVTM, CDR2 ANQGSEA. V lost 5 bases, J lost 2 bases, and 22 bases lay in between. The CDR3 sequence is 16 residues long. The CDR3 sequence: CSVLSYQGNPPYEQYF. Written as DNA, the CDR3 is TGCAGCGTTCTATCCTACCAGGGGAACCCTCCCTACGAGCAGTACTTC.

The CDR3 sequence is CAWGGFNGSNQPQHF. The DNA of the CDR3 is TGTGCCTGGGGTGGATTTAACGGTAGCAATCAGCCCCAGCATTTT. This chain uses TRBV30 with TRBJ1-5, with D unclear. Germline V lookup: CDR1 GTSNPN, CDR2 SVGIG (reference sequence). The CDR3 covers 15 residues. With 5 bases removed from V and 0 bases from J, the gap between germline ends came to 14 bases.

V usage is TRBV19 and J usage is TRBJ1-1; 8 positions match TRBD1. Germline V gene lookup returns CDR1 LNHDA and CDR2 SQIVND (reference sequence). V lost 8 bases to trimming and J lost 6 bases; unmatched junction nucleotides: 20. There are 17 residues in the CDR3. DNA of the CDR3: TGTGCCAGTCTCGCCCAACAGGGGGTGTTAAGGTCGGCTGAAGCTTTCTTT. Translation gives CASLAQQGVLRSAEAFF.

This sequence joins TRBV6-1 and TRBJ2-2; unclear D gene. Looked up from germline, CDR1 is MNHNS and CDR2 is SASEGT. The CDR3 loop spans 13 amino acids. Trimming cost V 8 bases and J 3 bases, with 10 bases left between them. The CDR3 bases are TGTGCCAGCTGGTGGTCAGACACCGGGGAGCTGTTTTTT. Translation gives CASWWSDTGELFF.

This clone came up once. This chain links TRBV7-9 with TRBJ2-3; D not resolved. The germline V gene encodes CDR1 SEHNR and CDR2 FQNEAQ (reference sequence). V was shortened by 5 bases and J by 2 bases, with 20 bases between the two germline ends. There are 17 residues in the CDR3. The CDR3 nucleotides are TGTGCCAGCAGCCCCCGAGGAGCGAGATACTCCACAGATACGCAGTATTTT. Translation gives CASSPRGARYSTDTQYF.

The CDR3 is CASGPLTGYYTGELFF. CDR3 DNA sequence: TGCGCCAGCGGACCGTTGACAGGGTATTATACCGGGGAGCTGTTTTTT. The chain couples TRBV5-1 to TRBJ2-2; the match to TRBD1 covers 7 bases. The CDR3 has 16 residues. The germline gives CDR1 SGHRS, CDR2 YFSETQ. Trimming at V came to 7 bases and at J to 5 bases, leaving 14 bases not matched to a gene.

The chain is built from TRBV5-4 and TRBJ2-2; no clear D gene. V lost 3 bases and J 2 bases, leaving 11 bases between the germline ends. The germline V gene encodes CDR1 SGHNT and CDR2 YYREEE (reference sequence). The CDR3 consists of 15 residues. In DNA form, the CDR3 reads TGTGCCAGCAGCTCTTCGACACTTAACACCGGGGAGCTGTTTTTT. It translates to CASSSSTLNTGELFF.

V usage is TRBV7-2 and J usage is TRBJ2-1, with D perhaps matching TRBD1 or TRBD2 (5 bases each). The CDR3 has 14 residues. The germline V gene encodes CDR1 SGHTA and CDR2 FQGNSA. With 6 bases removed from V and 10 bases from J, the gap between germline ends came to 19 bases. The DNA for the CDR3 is TGTGCCAGCAGGGATCCCGGGACCCCTAGGGAGCAGTTCTTC. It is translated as CASRDPGTPREQFF.

Here the CDR3 reads CASSLARTGVNTEAFF. CDR3 coding DNA: TGTGCCAGCAGCTTAGCGAGGACAGGGGTGAACACTGAAGCTTTCTTT. The chain couples TRBV7-2 to TRBJ1-1; 9 bases align to TRBD1. The germline V gene has CDR1 SGHTA and CDR2 FQGNSA. Trimming removed 0 bases from V and 0 bases from J; junction bases left unmatched: 2. CDR3 size: 16 residues.

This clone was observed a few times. The chain's CDR3 is CASSIGQTEAFF. The CDR3 DNA follows: TGTGCCAGTAGTATTGGGCAGACAGAAGCTTTCTTT. The chain combines TRBV19 with TRBJ1-1; the D is unclear. The germline V gene has CDR1 LNHDA and CDR2 SQIVND (reference sequence). The CDR3 consists of 12 residues. Trimming left V 3 bases short and J 8 bases short, with 10 bases between.

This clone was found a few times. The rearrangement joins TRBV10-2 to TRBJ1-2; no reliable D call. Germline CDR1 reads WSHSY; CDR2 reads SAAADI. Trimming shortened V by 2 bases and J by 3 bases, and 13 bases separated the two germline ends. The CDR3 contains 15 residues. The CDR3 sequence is CASSERITLDYGYTF. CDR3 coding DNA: TGCGCCAGCAGTGAGAGGATAACCCTTGACTATGGCTACACCTTC.

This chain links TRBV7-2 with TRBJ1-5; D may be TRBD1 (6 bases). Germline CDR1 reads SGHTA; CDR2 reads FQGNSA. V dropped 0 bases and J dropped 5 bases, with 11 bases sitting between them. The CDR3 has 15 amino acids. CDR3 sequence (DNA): TGTGCCAGCAGCTTAGCAGGGGGAGGTTATCAGCCCCAGCATTTT. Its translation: CASSLAGGGYQPQHF. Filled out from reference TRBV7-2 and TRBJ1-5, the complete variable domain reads GAGVSQSPSNKVTEKGKDVELRCDPISGHTALYWYRQSLGQGLEFLIYFQGNSAPDKSGLPSDRFSAERTGGSVSTLTIQRTQQEDSAVYLCASSLAGGGYQPQHFGDGTRLSIL.

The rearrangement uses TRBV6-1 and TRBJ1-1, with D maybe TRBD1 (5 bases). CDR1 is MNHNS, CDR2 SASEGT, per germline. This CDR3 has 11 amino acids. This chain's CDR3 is CTSGNRGEAFF. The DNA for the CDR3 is TGTACCTCAGGGAATAGGGGTGAAGCTTTCTTT.

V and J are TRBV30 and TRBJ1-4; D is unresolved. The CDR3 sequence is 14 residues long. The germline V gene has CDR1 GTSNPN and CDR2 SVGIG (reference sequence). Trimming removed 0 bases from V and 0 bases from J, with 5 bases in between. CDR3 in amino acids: CAWSVSPTNEKLFF. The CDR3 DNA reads TGTGCCTGGAGTGTCTCCCCAACTAATGAAAAACTGTTTTTT.

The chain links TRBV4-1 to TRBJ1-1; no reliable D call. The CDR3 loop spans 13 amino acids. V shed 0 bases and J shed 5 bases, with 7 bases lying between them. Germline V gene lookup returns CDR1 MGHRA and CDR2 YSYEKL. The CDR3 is CASSQEAATEAFF. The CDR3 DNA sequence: TGCGCCAGCAGCCAAGAGGCCGCGACTGAAGCTTTCTTT.

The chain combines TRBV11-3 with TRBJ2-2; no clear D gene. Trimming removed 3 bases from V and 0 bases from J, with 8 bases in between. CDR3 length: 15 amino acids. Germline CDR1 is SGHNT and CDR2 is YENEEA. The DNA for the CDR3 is TGTGCCAGCAGCTTTTCTGGGACGAACACCGGGGAGCTGTTTTTT. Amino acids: CASSFSGTNTGELFF.

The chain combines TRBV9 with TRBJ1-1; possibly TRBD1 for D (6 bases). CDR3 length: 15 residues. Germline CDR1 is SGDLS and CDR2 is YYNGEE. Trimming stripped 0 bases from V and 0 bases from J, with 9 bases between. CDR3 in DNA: TGTGCCAGCAGCGTAGCGACAGGATTGAACACTGAAGCTTTCTTT. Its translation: CASSVATGLNTEAFF. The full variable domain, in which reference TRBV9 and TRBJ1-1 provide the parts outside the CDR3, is DSGVTQTPKHLITATGQRVTLRCSPRSGDLSVYWYQQSLDQGLQFLIQYYNGEERAKGNILERFSAQQFPDLHSELNLSSLELGDSALYFCASSVATGLNTEAFFGQGTRLTVV.

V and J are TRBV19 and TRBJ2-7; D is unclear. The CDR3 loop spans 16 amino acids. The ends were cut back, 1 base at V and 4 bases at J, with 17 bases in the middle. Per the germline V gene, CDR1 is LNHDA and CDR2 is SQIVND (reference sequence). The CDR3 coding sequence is TGTGCCAGTAGTATAGGAGAGGCCTCTCTTCCATACGAGCAGTACTTC. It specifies CASSIGEASLPYEQYF.

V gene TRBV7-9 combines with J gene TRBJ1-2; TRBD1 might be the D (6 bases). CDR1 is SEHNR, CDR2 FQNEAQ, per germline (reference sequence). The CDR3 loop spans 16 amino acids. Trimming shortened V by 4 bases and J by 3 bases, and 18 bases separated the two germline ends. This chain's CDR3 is CASSSQTGWGDYGYTF. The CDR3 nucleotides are TGTGCCAGCAGCTCCCAAACAGGGTGGGGGGACTATGGCTACACCTTC.

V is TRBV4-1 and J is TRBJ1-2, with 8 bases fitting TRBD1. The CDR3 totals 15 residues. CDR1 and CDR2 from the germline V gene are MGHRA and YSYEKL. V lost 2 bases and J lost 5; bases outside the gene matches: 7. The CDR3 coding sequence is TGCGCCAGCAGCCAATTGGACAGGGATTCATATGGCTACACCTTC. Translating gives CASSQLDRDSYGYTF.